Following are 7 T cell receptor beta chains from one sample sequenced in a study of blood T cell repertoires in COVID-19. The repertoire was sequenced with immunoSEQ multiplex PCR; TCRdb's copy has only in-frame clones and lacks some. This sample has about 260,000 clones; about 91% occur once, and the top ten carry about 2.5%. The sequenced material came from peripheral blood. The receptors come from a person in their late teens or twenties with COVID-19, enrolled during active disease.

V gene TRBV6-6 combines with J gene TRBJ2-5; D is perhaps TRBD1 (6 bases). CDR3 size: 15 residues. The V gene lost 7 bases and the J gene lost 5 bases, with 20 bases spanning the gap. CDR1 and CDR2 (germline): MNHNY, SVGAGI (reference sequence). The CDR3 sequence is CASTKSPTGLETQYF. As DNA, the CDR3 is TGTGCCAGCACTAAATCCCCGACAGGATTGGAGACCCAGTACTTC.

The chain combines TRBV28 with TRBJ2-3; TRBD2 aligns across 9 bases. The CDR3 has 15 amino acids. The junction had 10 bases not matched to a gene; V was cut back by 6 bases and J by 6 bases. Germline-derived CDR1 and CDR2 are MDHEN and SYDVKM. The CDR3 nucleotides read TGTGCCAGCAGCTCACCCGGACTAGCGAGGGATACGCAGTATTTT. Its protein product is CASSSPGLARDTQYF.

This sequence joins TRBV2 and TRBJ2-2, with 8 bases lining up with TRBD1. In germline, CDR1 is SNHLY, CDR2 FYNNEI. The CDR3 sequence is 14 residues long. V shed 6 bases and J 4 bases; nucleotides not matched to a gene: 4. DNA for the CDR3: TGTGCCAGCAGGGACAGGGCGTCCACCGGGGAGCTGTTTTTT. Translating gives CASRDRASTGELFF.

CDR3 nucleotides: TGCAGCGTTGAACAGGGCAATTCCTACGAGCAGTACTTC. Translating it yields CSVEQGNSYEQYF. The chain has TRBV29-1 and TRBJ2-7; possibly TRBD1 for D (5 bases). The CDR3 runs 13 residues. CDR1 is SQVTM and CDR2 is ANQGSEA in the germline V gene. The V gene lost 2 bases and the J gene lost 1 base, with 9 bases spanning the gap.

This chain joins TRBV15 and TRBJ2-7; possibly TRBD2 for D (6 bases). V was pared by 0 bases and J by 4 bases, with 10 bases between. The CDR3 has 14 amino acids. Per the germline V gene, CDR1 is LNHNV and CDR2 is YYDKDF (reference sequence). The CDR3 DNA follows: TGTGCCACCAGCAGAGATCGGGGGTATTACGAGCAGTACTTC. Its protein product is CATSRDRGYYEQYF.

The chain carries TRBV3-1 (or the pseudogene TRBV3-2) and TRBJ2-2; 8 positions match TRBD1. Losses at the gene ends were 4 bases for V and 8 bases for J; bases not matched to a gene: 3. CDR1 and CDR2 from the germline V gene are LGHDT and YNNKEL (reference sequence). This CDR3 is 13 amino acids long. The CDR3 here is CASSPTGEGELFF. CDR3 bases: TGTGCCAGCAGCCCGACAGGGGAGGGGGAGCTGTTTTTT.

This chain joins TRBV10-2 and TRBJ2-6; 8 nucleotides align to TRBD2. Unmatched junction bases numbered 10, after V lost 10 bases and J lost 2 bases. Per germline, CDR1 WSHSY and CDR2 SAAADI. This CDR3 is 16 amino acids long. The CDR3 DNA is TGCGCCACCTCGACCGGGGGGGGCGCTGGGGCCAACGTCCTGACTTTC. Protein sequence: CATSTGGGAGANVLTF.